This is a list of T cell receptor beta chains from one sample in a study of shared clonotypes between healthy human individuals. The protocol was immunoSEQ multiplex PCR, while the TCRdb copy is restricted to in-frame clones and leaves out a portion. The sample comprises about 1.5 million clones, 95% to 99% of which are singletons, and approximately 0.45% rests with the top ten. The sample was naive CD4+ T cells sorted from blood. These receptor sequences come from a man younger than 40 in good health. CDR3s include the opening cysteine and the closing phenylalanine or tryptophan. D genes are given only for firm matches. Clone size is not always given. Where it is, it says once, few, many or a class for expanded clones.

size,V,J,D,DNA,CDR3
-,TRBV29-1,TRBJ2-6,-,TGCAGCGTTGAAGATCCTCTGAGGTCTGGGGCCAACGTCCTGACTTTC,CSVEDPLRSGANVLTF
-,TRBV6-1,TRBJ2-2,-,TGTGCCACCCAGAACACCGGGGAGCTGTTTTTT,CATQNTGELFF
-,TRBV5-6,TRBJ2-3,TRBD2,TGTGCCAGCGGTCCCGCCGGGAGGGCGTCAGATACGCAGTATTTT,CASGPAGRASDTQYF
-,TRBV6-5,TRBJ2-3,TRBD2,TGTGCCAGCAGTCCTAGCGGGAGGGCGGGTACGCAGTATTTT,CASSPSGRAGTQYF
-,TRBV9,TRBJ2-1,-,TGTGCCAGCAGCCTCACGACCCAAGTGCTTCACAATGAGCAGTTCTTC,CASSLTTQVLHNEQFF
once,TRBV7-6,TRBJ2-5,TRBD2,TGTGCCAGCAGCTTTAGCCTCGCGGGGGGAGATGGGACCCAGTACTTC,CASSFSLAGGDGTQYF
-,TRBV5-1,TRBJ2-7,-,TGCGCCAGCAGCGGAAACCGGGACATCTACGAGCAGTACTTC,CASSGNRDIYEQYF
once,TRBV30,TRBJ2-7,TRBD2,TGTGCCTGGAGTCGATCACCCTCGGGGGGGAGGTACGAGCAGTACTTC,CAWSRSPSGGRYEQYF
-,TRBV5-8,TRBJ2-1,-,TGTGCCAGCAGCGCCAGGGTAAGGGCCTACAATGAGCAGTTCTTC,CASSARVRAYNEQFF
-,TRBV4-1,TRBJ2-7,-,TGCGCCAGCAGCCAAAGAAGGGAGGCCTTCTACGAGCAGTACTTC,CASSQRREAFYEQYF
once,TRBV5-1,TRBJ2-1,-,TGCGCCAGCAGCGTCACAGGGTACAATGAGCAGTTCTTC,CASSVTGYNEQFF
-,TRBV7-2,TRBJ1-5,-,TGTGCCAGCAGCCAATTCGGACAGAATCAGCCCCAGCATTTT,CASSQFGQNQPQHF
-,TRBV6-5,TRBJ1-2,-,TGTGCCAGCCATCGACCGGGACAAGTCATGCATGGCTACACCTTC,CASHRPGQVMHGYTF
-,TRBV28,TRBJ1-5,TRBD1,TGTGCCAGCAGTTTGGGACAGGGGTATCAGCCCCAGCATTTT,CASSLGQGYQPQHF
-,TRBV28,TRBJ2-7,TRBD2,TGTGCCAGTGCGGGAGGGCACTCCTACGAGCAGTACTTC,CASAGGHSYEQYF
-,TRBV2,TRBJ2-7,-,TGTGCCAGCAGTGAAGGGCCAGGGACCGAGCAGTACTTC,CASSEGPGTEQYF
-,TRBV4-2,TRBJ2-4,-,TGTGCCAGCAGCCAAGATGTAGGGGGTTATTCGGCCAAAAACATTCAGTACTTC,CASSQDVGGYSAKNIQYF
-,TRBV5-4,TRBJ2-5,TRBD2,TGTGCCAGCAGCTTGGCGGGAGGGTTTGGCGAGACCCAGTACTTC,CASSLAGGFGETQYF
-,TRBV5-1,TRBJ2-2,TRBD1,TGCGCCAGCAGCGTGATGACAGGGCCCGGGGAGCTGTTTTTT,CASSVMTGPGELFF
-,TRBV10-3,TRBJ2-7,-,TGTGCCATCAGTGAGAGGGACCTGTACGAGCAGTACTTC,CAISERDLYEQYF
-,TRBV2,TRBJ2-1,-,TGTGCCAGCAGCACTATGGTTGAGCAGTTCTTC,CASSTMVEQFF
-,TRBV11-2,TRBJ1-1,-,TGTGCCAGCAGCGAAGGGGTGGGAGGGAGGCCGGCCACTGAAGCTTTCTTT,CASSEGVGGRPATEAFF
-,TRBV19,TRBJ2-3,-,TGTGCCAGTAAGAAATTTAGCACAGATACGCAGTATTTT,CASKKFSTDTQYF
-,TRBV4-2,TRBJ2-7,TRBD2,TGTGCCAGCAGCCTCGGGACTAAATCCTACGAGCAGTACTTC,CASSLGTKSYEQYF
-,TRBV27,TRBJ2-7,-,TGTGCCAGCAGTTTCTGGGACTCCTACGAGCAGTACTTC,CASSFWDSYEQYF
few,TRBV10-1,TRBJ2-6,TRBD1,TGCGCCAGCAGTGCAACAGGGGTGGACAACGTCCTGACTTTC,CASSATGVDNVLTF
-,TRBV7-2,TRBJ2-5,TRBD1,TGTGCCAGCAGCAGGGACAGGGGTGGGAAGACCCAGTACTTC,CASSRDRGGKTQYF
-,TRBV18,TRBJ2-2,-,TGTGCCAGCTCACCTCCGGTGGGGAAAGCGAACACCGGGGAGCTGTTTTTT,CASSPPVGKANTGELFF
-,TRBV2,TRBJ2-6,-,TGTGCCAGCGGAGGGGCCCCTCGCGGGGCCAACGTCCTGACTTTC,CASGGAPRGANVLTF
-,TRBV6-1,TRBJ2-7,-,TGTGCCAGCAGTGAACCGGGTGCGGCGGTCTACGAGCAGTACTTC,CASSEPGAAVYEQYF
-,TRBV5-1,TRBJ2-7,TRBD1,TGCGCCAGCAGCTTACAGGGGGCATATGACGAGCAGTACTTC,CASSLQGAYDEQYF
once,TRBV11-2,TRBJ2-3,TRBD2,TGTGCCAGCAGCTCGGGACTAGCGGGCGATACGCAGTATTTT,CASSSGLAGDTQYF
once,TRBV9,TRBJ1-4,-,TGTGCCAGCAGCCCAGGCAGGGGTAATGAAAAACTGTTTTTT,CASSPGRGNEKLFF
-,TRBV7-9,TRBJ2-1,TRBD2,TGTGCCAGCAGCTTAGCGCGGCTAGCGGGAGGAGTTGAGCAGTTCTTC,CASSLARLAGGVEQFF
-,TRBV19,TRBJ1-2,-,TGTGCCAGTAGTATCGCCCCTGATCCGGGCCCCTATGGCTACACCTTC,CASSIAPDPGPYGYTF
-,TRBV16,TRBJ2-7,TRBD1,TGTGCCAGCAGCCTGTCCGTGAGGACAGGGCCCTACGAGCAGTACTTC,CASSLSVRTGPYEQYF
-,TRBV9,TRBJ2-2,TRBD2,TGTGCCAGCAGCGTAGACACTAGCGGGAAAGCCGGGGAGCTGTTTTTT,CASSVDTSGKAGELFF
-,TRBV4-2,TRBJ1-4,-,TGTGCCAGCAGCTATACGGCAGCAACTAATGAAAAACTGTTTTTT,CASSYTAATNEKLFF